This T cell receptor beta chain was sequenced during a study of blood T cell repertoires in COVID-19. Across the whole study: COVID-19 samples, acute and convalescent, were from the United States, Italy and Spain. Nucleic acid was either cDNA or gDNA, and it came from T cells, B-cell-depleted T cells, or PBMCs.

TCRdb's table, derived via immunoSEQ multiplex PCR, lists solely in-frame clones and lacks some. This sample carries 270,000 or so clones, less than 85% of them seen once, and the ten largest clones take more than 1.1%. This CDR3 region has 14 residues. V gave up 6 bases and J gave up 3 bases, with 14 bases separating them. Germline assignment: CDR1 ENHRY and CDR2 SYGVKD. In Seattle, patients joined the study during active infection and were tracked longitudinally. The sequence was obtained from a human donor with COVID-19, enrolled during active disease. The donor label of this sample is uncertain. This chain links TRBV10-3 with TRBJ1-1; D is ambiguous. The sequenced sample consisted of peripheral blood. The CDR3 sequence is CAISTGIDYTEAFF. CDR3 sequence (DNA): TGTGCCATCAGCACCGGGATAGACTACACTGAAGCTTTCTTT.